This entry lists 29 T cell receptor beta chains sequenced from one sample in a study of kidney transplant recipient with SARS-CoV-2 infection. TCRdb fed the reads into MiXCR, producing one record per CDR3 protein. The data hold fewer than 250,000 distinct CDR3 sequences, with 29% observed a single time. The sequences come from a blood sample, collected at baseline and on day 111 from a kidney transplant recipient. The receptors derive from a young adult male patient who had COVID-19 and was a kidney transplant recipient. Some T cells may have come from the graft donor.

This clonotype occurred a few times. This rearrangement joins TRBV6-5 to TRBJ1-5; 8 bases fit TRBD1. With V trimmed by 5 bases and J by 7 bases, 7 bases remained unmatched. Per the germline V gene, CDR1 is MNHEY and CDR2 is SVGAGI. This CDR3 has 14 amino acids. CDR3 in amino acids: CASSQRTGLQPQHF. The CDR3 DNA is TGTGCCAGCAGTCAACGGACAGGGCTGCAGCCCCAGCATTTT.

This clonotype has only a few counts. The chain combines TRBV5-6 with TRBJ2-5; tentatively, D is TRBD2 (6 bases). The germline gives CDR1 SGHDT, CDR2 YYEEEE. Between the trimmed V and J ends, which lost 0 bases and 5 bases, there was a span of 14 bases. CDR3 length: 15 residues. In nucleotides, the CDR3 is TGTGCCAGCAGCTTGGACCCGCGGGGTATCGAGACCCAGTACTTC. This codes for CASSLDPRGIETQYF.

This clonotype was seen ten or more times. The rearrangement joins TRBV7-4 to TRBJ1-2; no clear D gene. V gave up 5 bases and J gave up 4 bases, with 23 bases separating them. From germline, CDR1 is SGHVT and CDR2 SQSDAQ. The CDR3 covers 17 residues. The CDR3 here is CASSKMDSARKTYGYTF. DNA for the CDR3: TGTGCCAGCAGCAAGATGGATTCAGCTCGAAAGACCTATGGCTACACCTTC. The complete variable domain, with remaining parts taken from reference TRBV7-4 and TRBJ1-2, reads GAGVSQSPRYKVAKRGRDVALRCDSISGHVTLYWYRQTLGQGSEVLTYSQSDAQRDKSGRPSGRFSAERPERSVSTLKIQRTEQGDSAVYLCASSKMDSARKTYGYTFGSGTRLTVV.

This clonotype was seen ten or more times. V is TRBV3-1 and J is TRBJ1-1, with D unclear. Looked up from germline, CDR1 is LGHDT and CDR2 is YNNKEL (reference sequence). The CDR3 covers 17 residues. Trimming took 3 bases from V and 4 from J, leaving 21 bases between them. The CDR3 spells CASSHRCPISIRTEAFF. CDR3 in DNA: TGTGCCAGCAGCCATCGCTGTCCCATTTCAATTCGCACTGAAGCTTTCTTT. Complete variable domain (other parts from reference TRBV3-1 and TRBJ1-1): DTAVSQTPKYLVTQMGNDKSIKCEQNLGHDTMYWYKQDSKKFLKIMFSYNNKELIINETVPNRFSPKSPDKAHLNLHINSLELGDSAVYFCASSHRCPISIRTEAFFGQGTRLTVV.

As for this clonotype: A read error likely explains this, since a far larger clone differs by one base. J is TRBJ1-2 and V is TRBV6-5; D unclear. Germline values: CDR1 MNHEY, CDR2 SVGAGI. Trimming pared 5 bases from V and 7 bases from J, leaving 26 bases between. The length of the CDR3 is 17 residues. The CDR3 nucleotides are TGTGCCAGCAGTCTTATTAGGGAATGTAGAAAGACCTGTGGCTACACCTTC. Encoded protein: CASSLIRECRKTCGYTF.

Notes on this clonotype: A read error may explain this, as a much larger clone is one base away. Likely a read error: the CDR3 ends without its conserved phenylalanine or tryptophan. The V and J genes are TRBV12-3 or TRBV12-4 and TRBJ2-2; D is perhaps TRBD1 (5 bases). The CDR3 sequence is 13 residues long. Between the trimmed V and J ends, which lost 8 bases and 5 bases, there was a span of 12 bases. The chain's CDR3 is CASGQGGTGELFS. The CDR3 nucleotides read TGTGCCAGCGGGCAGGGTGGAACCGGGGAGCTGTTTTCT.

In regard to this clonotype: Given a much more abundant clone one base away, this may be a read error. The CDR3 bases are TGTGCCAGCAGTTACTCGGCGGGAGAAGAGACCCAGCACTTC. Its protein is CASSYSAGEETQHF. The chain links TRBV6-5 to TRBJ2-5; 7 nucleotides line up with TRBD2. The germline V gene encodes CDR1 MNHEY and CDR2 SVGAGI. The CDR3 has 14 amino acids.

As concerns this clonotype: A much larger clone differs by one base, so this may be a read error. J is TRBJ2-7 and V is TRBV12-3 or TRBV12-4; D tentatively reads TRBD1 or TRBD2 (5 bases each). Trimming cost V 2 bases and J 6 bases, with 11 bases left between them. This CDR3 region has 13 residues. CDR3 coding DNA: TGTGCCAGCAGTTTATGGGCAGGGAGCGAGCAGTACTTC. Encoded protein: CASSLWAGSEQYF.

This clonotype came up many times. The DNA of the CDR3 is TGTGCCAGCAGTTTACCAATCGGGGGGGGCTACGAGCAGTACTTC. This gives the protein CASSLPIGGGYEQYF. The chain is built from TRBV12-3 or TRBV12-4 and TRBJ2-7; 8 positions match TRBD2. The ends lost 2 bases at V and 3 bases at J; junction bases unmatched: 6. The CDR3 length is 15 residues.

This clonotype has just a few counts. A read error is possible here, since a much larger clone lies one base away. The chain joins TRBV12-3 or TRBV12-4 to TRBJ1-5; no firm D call. This CDR3 region has 13 residues. The CDR3 DNA reads as TGTGCCAACAGTTCACAGTTCAATCAGCCCCAGCATTTT. Its protein is CANSSQFNQPQHF.

This clonotype has at least ten counts. This chain uses TRBV2 with TRBJ1-5; D ambiguous. The CDR3 length is 12 residues. V lost 5 bases and J 4 bases, leaving 6 bases between the germline ends. Germline CDR1 reads SNHLY; CDR2 reads FYNNEI. The CDR3 coding sequence is TGTGCCAGCAGTCCACATAATCAGCCCCAGCATTTT. This encodes CASSPHNQPQHF.

This clonotype was seen only a few times. This chain links TRBV6-6 with TRBJ2-3, with D possibly being TRBD1 (6 bases). The CDR3 has 14 amino acids. Trimming left V 6 bases short and J 0 bases short, with 10 bases between. Per germline, CDR1 MNHNY and CDR2 SVGAGI (reference sequence). The DNA for the CDR3 is TGTGCCAGCAGAAGGGGGACCAGCACAGATACGCAGTATTTT. This codes for CASRRGTSTDTQYF.

Points on this clonotype: The germline gene is not matched at one end of the junction; a read error may be the cause. This chain joins TRBV7-9 and TRBJ2-6; no clear D gene. The CDR3 spans 14 residues. Germline loops: CDR1 SEHNR, CDR2 FQNEAQ (reference sequence). This chain's CDR3 is CASSIKTGVNVLTF. The CDR3 coding sequence is TGTGCCAGCAGCATTAAAACTGGGGTCAACGTCCTGACTTTC. Combining the CDR3 with reference TRBV7-9 and TRBJ2-6 gives the whole variable domain DTGVSQNPRHKITKRGQNVTFRCDPISEHNRLYWYRQTLGQGPEFLTYFQNEAQLEKSRLLSDRFSAERPKGSFSTLEIQRTEQGDSAMYLCASSIKTGVNVLTFGAGSRLTVL.

This clonotype was seen ten or more times. The rearrangement joins TRBV6-1 to TRBJ1-6; no clear D gene. This CDR3 region has 14 residues. Trimming took off 3 bases at V and 7 bases at J, with 10 bases between the two ends. Germline values: CDR1 MNHNS, CDR2 SASEGT. DNA of the CDR3: TGTGCCAGCAGTGACGGGTCGGGGAATTCACCCCTCCACTTT. Translated, it gives CASSDGSGNSPLHF.

This clonotype appeared many times. This chain uses TRBV28 with TRBJ2-7; TRBD2 matches 9 bases. V was clipped by 10 bases and J by 5 bases; unmatched bases: 6. This CDR3 has 12 amino acids. Germline CDR1 and CDR2: MDHEN and SYDVKM. In DNA form, the CDR3 reads TGTGCCATCCAGCGGGGGGTGAACGAGCAGTACTTC. It translates to CAIQRGVNEQYF.

This clonotype occurred a few times. This chain joins TRBV19 and TRBJ2-1, with 12 bases identical to TRBD2. Per germline, CDR1 LNHDA and CDR2 SQIVND (reference sequence). The CDR3 runs to 15 residues. The trim removed 10 bases at V and 8 bases at J, leaving 12 bases unmatched. CDR3 in amino acids: CATLPSGRAWYEQFF. The CDR3 coding sequence is TGTGCCACTCTCCCTAGCGGGAGGGCCTGGTATGAGCAGTTCTTC.

This clonotype was found a few times. This rearrangement joins TRBV4-3 to TRBJ2-4, with a possible D match to TRBD1 (6 bases). In germline, CDR1 is LGHNA, CDR2 YSLEER. This CDR3 is built from 15 residues. Trimming removed 0 bases from V and 7 bases from J, with 13 bases in between. The CDR3 sequence is CASSQDWTVRNIQYF. As DNA, the CDR3 is TGCGCCAGCAGCCAAGATTGGACAGTCAGGAACATTCAGTACTTC.

Ten or more counts support this clonotype. The limits of the CDR3 on the DNA are not certain, so only TCRdb's listed CDR3 is given. The chain recombines TRBV7-5 with TRBJ1-2. TRBV7-5 constitutes a pseudogene. The CDR3 totals 19 residues, both ends included. The CDR3 reads CISVPEKHDEVGKTYGYTF.

This clonotype was observed many times. This chain uses TRBV2 with TRBJ1-6, with D perhaps matching TRBD1 (5 bases). With 2 bases removed from V and 10 bases from J, the gap between germline ends came to 12 bases. The CDR3 is made up of 14 amino acids. Germline CDR1 SNHLY, CDR2 FYNNEI. The CDR3 nucleotides are TGTGCCAGCAGTGAACAGCGGGGCCACTCACCCCTCCACTTT. Amino acid sequence: CASSEQRGHSPLHF. Supplemented by reference TRBV2 and TRBJ1-6, the full variable domain reads EPEVTQTPSHQVTQMGQEVILRCVPISNHLYFYWYRQILGQKVEFLVSFYNNEISEKSEIFDDQFSVERPDGSNFTLKIRSTKLEDSAMYFCASSEQRGHSPLHFGNGTRLTVT.

The chain combines TRBV9 with TRBJ2-1; D tentatively reads TRBD1 or TRBD2 (5 bases each). Trimming pared 1 base from V and 3 bases from J, leaving 11 bases between. CDR3 size: 15 residues. Germline values: CDR1 SGDLS, CDR2 YYNGEE. The CDR3 DNA sequence: TGTGCCAGCAGCGTATACCGGGACGGCTACAATGAGCAGTTCTTC. Encoded protein: CASSVYRDGYNEQFF.

In this sample, this clonotype turned up many times. The chain recombines TRBV18 with TRBJ2-6; D possibly matches TRBD1 or TRBD2 (5 bases each). V gave up 5 bases and J gave up 4 bases, with 15 bases separating them. The CDR3 totals 16 residues. The germline V gene encodes CDR1 KGHSH and CDR2 LQKENI. The CDR3 coding sequence is TGTGCCAGCTCAGAGTGGGTAGGGACCGGGGCCAACGTCCTGACTTTC. Translating gives CASSEWVGTGANVLTF.

This clonotype was seen many times. The chain employs TRBV27 and TRBJ2-6; D possibly corresponds to TRBD2 (6 bases). This CDR3 has 15 amino acids. Germline V CDR1 and CDR2: MNHEY, SMNVEV (reference sequence). The V end lost 7 bases, the J end lost 4 bases, and 14 bases lay between the germline ends. The chain's CDR3 is CASTLLGGGANVLTF. The CDR3 nucleotides read TGTGCCAGCACCCTCCTTGGGGGGGGGGCCAACGTCCTGACTTTC.

This clonotype has a count of ten or more. This sequence joins TRBV9 and TRBJ2-5; 10 bases line up with TRBD1. V lost 4 bases to trimming and J lost 2 bases; unmatched junction nucleotides: 2. This CDR3 is 14 amino acids long. Germline assignment: CDR1 SGDLS and CDR2 YYNGEE. The CDR3 sequence: CASSMGQGQETQYF. CDR3 sequence (DNA): TGTGCCAGCAGCATGGGACAGGGGCAAGAGACCCAGTACTTC.

This clonotype was counted at least ten times. The chain links TRBV11-2 to TRBJ1-2; D gene ambiguous. There are 17 residues in the CDR3. The V gene lost 5 bases and the J gene lost 4 bases, with 23 bases spanning the gap. Germline V gives CDR1 SGHAT, CDR2 FQNNGV. As DNA, the CDR3 is TGTGCCAGCAGCCTTGACAAAACAAGCAGAAAGACCTATGGCTACACCTTC. This sequence encodes CASSLDKTSRKTYGYTF.

Ten or more counts support this clonotype. This chain uses TRBV13 with TRBJ2-7; the match to TRBD2 covers 10 bases. Germline V gene sequence: CDR1 PRHDT, CDR2 FYEKMQ (reference sequence). After removal of 5 bases from V and 6 bases from J, the junction contained 7 bases not matched to a gene. The CDR3 spans 14 residues. The CDR3 region is CASSPLAGGPEQYF. In DNA, the CDR3 is TGTGCCAGCAGCCCTTTAGCGGGAGGTCCCGAGCAGTACTTC.

A remark on this clonotype: A much larger clone sits a single nucleotide away, making a read error possible. The rearrangement uses TRBV28 and TRBJ2-2; D possibly corresponds to TRBD2 (6 bases). CDR1 MDHEN and CDR2 SYDVKM come from the germline V gene. The CDR3 runs to 16 residues. CDR3 amino acids: CASRLLTSGSTGELFF. The CDR3 bases are TGTGCCAGCCGTTTATTAACGAGCGGGTCCACCGGGGAGCTGTTTTTT.

This clonotype was counted ten times or more. The chain combines TRBV2 with TRBJ2-3, with 11 bases identical to TRBD2. The CDR3 loop spans 16 amino acids. CDR1 and CDR2 (germline): SNHLY, FYNNEI. V shed 8 bases, J shed 6 bases, and the junction held 13 bases outside the gene matches. CDR3: CASALTSGSYRDTQYF. The DNA for the CDR3 is TGTGCCAGCGCCCTTACTAGCGGGAGCTACAGGGATACGCAGTATTTT.

Many counts were recorded for this clonotype. This chain uses TRBV11-3 with TRBJ1-2; a possible D gene is TRBD1 (5 bases). Deletions cut 5 bases from V and 6 bases from J, with 10 bases between. Germline V gene lookup returns CDR1 SGHNT and CDR2 YENEEA. The CDR3 is 12 amino acids. CDR3 bases: TGTGCCAGCAGCGACGCAGGGAATGGCTACACCTTC. It codes for CASSDAGNGYTF.

A remark on this clonotype: A much larger clone lies one base from this, so it may be a read error. This chain links TRBV5-8 with TRBJ1-2, with no clear D. The CDR3 sequence is 16 residues long. Germline CDR1 reads SGHTS; CDR2 reads YDEGEE. Trimming stripped 6 bases from V and 4 bases from J, with 22 bases between. CDR3 sequence reads: CASNSGRPRKTYGYTF. In DNA form, the CDR3 reads TGTGCCAGCAATAGCGGTCGTCCACGAAAGACCTATGGCTACACCTTC.